The rows below give T cell receptor beta chains drawn from one sample of a study of identifying expanded T cells in peripheral blood. Using immunoSEQ multiplex PCR, the repertoire was profiled, and TCRdb retains in-frame clones only, with some absent. The repertoire has roughly 120,000 clones, about 87% of them found once; the top ten carry approximately 8%. Material for sequencing was blood. The receptors originated from a person aged 18-70 years in good health. Both conserved end residues are part of each CDR3. D genes are given only for firm matches. Clone size is shown for a subset of rows, as once, few, many or a class of expanded clone.

J,size,D,V,CDR3,DNA
TRBJ1-6,.,.,TRBV5-1,CASSPDPVGNNSPLHF,TGCGCCAGCAGCCCCGATCCGGTCGGTAATAATTCACCCCTCCACTTT
TRBJ1-3,once,.,TRBV2,CASSTQGFGNTIYF,TGTGCCAGCAGTACACAGGGCTTCGGAAACACCATATATTTT
TRBJ2-5,once,.,TRBV2,CASSADRRQETQYF,TGTGCCAGCAGTGCTGACAGGCGGCAAGAGACCCAGTACTTC
TRBJ2-4,.,.,TRBV7-3,CASSLNPPLQGGGNIQYF,TGTGCCAGCAGCTTAAATCCCCCGCTACAGGGTGGGGGGAACATTCAGTACTTC
TRBJ2-3,.,.,TRBV4-2,CASKGRGDTQYF,TGTGCCAGCAAGGGGCGTGGGGATACGCAGTATTTT
TRBJ2-6,.,.,TRBV19,CASGSRGPSGANVLTF,TGTGCCAGCGGCTCAAGGGGCCCATCTGGGGCCAACGTCCTGACTTTC
TRBJ2-7,.,.,TRBV5-1,CASSYQDTSYEQYF,TGCGCCAGCAGCTACCAGGACACTTCCTACGAGCAGTACTTC
TRBJ1-4,.,.,TRBV29-1,CSVEQGANEKLFF,TGCAGCGTGGAACAGGGTGCTAATGAAAAACTGTTTTTT
TRBJ1-2,few,.,TRBV4-1,CASSPPLGETRYGYTF,TGCGCCAGCAGCCCCCCCCTGGGGGAAACTCGATATGGCTACACCTTC
TRBJ1-1,.,TRBD1,TRBV28,CASSVGGTEAFF,TGTGCCAGCAGCGTAGGGGGCACCGAAGCTTTCTTT
TRBJ1-4,.,TRBD1,TRBV2,CASLDRAAATNEKLFF,TGTGCCAGCCTGGACAGGGCCGCCGCGACTAATGAAAAACTGTTTTTT
TRBJ2-7,.,TRBD2,TRBV7-2,CASSVSGASSYEQYF,TGTGCCAGCAGCGTCAGCGGGGCCAGCTCCTACGAGCAGTACTTC
TRBJ2-7,.,.,TRBV6-5,CASSLGIPRPYEQYF,TGTGCCAGCAGTTTGGGCATCCCGAGGCCCTACGAGCAGTACTTC
TRBJ1-5,.,.,TRBV7-8,CASSLSFWGGQPQHF,TGTGCCAGCAGCTTATCCTTCTGGGGCGGTCAGCCCCAGCATTTT
TRBJ1-3,.,.,TRBV19,CASSMIGGSGRNTIYF,TGTGCCAGTAGTATGATCGGGGGAAGCGGAAGAAACACCATATATTTT
TRBJ2-1,.,.,TRBV19,CASSRGPSYNEQFF,TGTGCCAGTAGCAGGGGTCCCTCCTACAATGAGCAGTTCTTC
TRBJ1-4,.,.,TRBV5-1,CASRPSNRATNEKLFF,TGCGCCAGCAGGCCTTCAAACAGGGCGACTAATGAAAAACTGTTTTTT
TRBJ1-4,few,.,TRBV6-1,CASSESDATNEKLFF,TGTGCCAGCAGTGAATCCGACGCAACTAATGAAAAACTGTTTTTT
TRBJ2-5,few,TRBD2,TRBV2,CASMRAGGETQYF,TGTGCCAGCATGAGGGCGGGAGGGGAGACCCAGTACTTC
TRBJ2-6,.,.,TRBV28,CASSLRGSGANVLTF,TGTGCCAGCAGTTTACGGGGCTCTGGGGCCAACGTCCTGACTTTC
TRBJ2-3,.,.,TRBV9,CASSVLGQKSTDTQYF,TGTGCCAGCAGCGTCCTGGGACAAAAGAGCACAGATACGCAGTATTTT
TRBJ2-7,.,TRBD2,TRBV4-1,CASSPWTSDSYEQYF,TGCGCCAGCAGCCCTTGGACTAGCGACTCCTACGAGCAGTACTTC
TRBJ1-2,.,.,TRBV7-2,CASSSFGDGYTF,TGTGCCAGCAGCAGCTTCGGGGATGGCTACACCTTC
TRBJ1-5,.,.,TRBV30,CAWSAGANQPQHF,TGTGCCTGGAGTGCGGGGGCAAATCAGCCCCAGCATTTT
TRBJ2-1,.,TRBD1,TRBV6-5,CASSLTGATYNEQFF,TGTGCCAGCAGTTTGACAGGGGCCACCTACAATGAGCAGTTCTTC
TRBJ2-2,once,TRBD1,TRBV29-1,CSVGTGSTGELFF,TGCAGCGTTGGGACAGGGAGCACCGGGGAGCTGTTTTTT
TRBJ2-2,.,.,TRBV6-6,CATGVNTGELFF,TGTGCCACAGGGGTGAACACCGGGGAGCTGTTTTTT
TRBJ1-2,.,.,TRBV19,CASRKNRLPYGYTF,TGTGCCAGTAGGAAAAACAGGTTGCCCTATGGCTACACCTTC
TRBJ2-4,once,TRBD2,TRBV10-2,CASSDRREGWAKNIQYF,TGCGCCAGCAGTGACCGCCGGGAGGGGTGGGCCAAAAACATTCAGTACTTC
TRBJ2-1,.,TRBD2,TRBV30,CAWSVTSGGNEQFF,TGTGCCTGGAGTGTAACGAGCGGGGGTAATGAGCAGTTCTTC
TRBJ1-2,.,TRBD1,TRBV5-4,CASSHGRDRGSGYTF,TGTGCCAGCAGCCATGGTCGGGACAGGGGATCCGGCTACACCTTC
TRBJ2-7,.,.,TRBV4-1,CASSQVGTAVPYEQYF,TGCGCCAGCAGCCAAGTAGGGACCGCCGTACCCTACGAGCAGTACTTC
TRBJ2-2,.,TRBD1,TRBV9,CASSDRQGTGELFF,TGTGCCAGCAGCGACAGACAGGGGACCGGGGAGCTGTTTTTT
TRBJ2-2,.,TRBD2,TRBV18,CASSPNQRGNTGELFF,TGTGCCAGCTCCCCAAACCAGCGGGGAAACACCGGGGAGCTGTTTTTT
TRBJ1-5,.,.,TRBV14,CASSLNANQPQHF,TGTGCCAGCAGCTTAAACGCCAATCAGCCCCAGCATTTT
TRBJ1-1,.,.,TRBV5-1,CASTPGPSSEVAFF,TGCGCCAGCACCCCCGGGCCGTCATCCGAGGTAGCTTTCTTT
TRBJ1-2,.,TRBD1,TRBV15,CATSRGTGAAYGYTF,TGTGCCACCAGCAGGGGGACAGGCGCGGCCTATGGCTACACCTTC